This T cell receptor beta chain was obtained from a study of identical twins. One entry per CDR3 protein, called by TCRdb with MiXCR from the 5' RACE reads. The top ten clones hold around 1.7% of a sample with about 690,000 distinct CDR3 sequences, less than 7% of them seen once. Trimming removed 1 base at V and 4 bases at J, with 10 bases between. Germline V lookup: CDR1 SGHTA, CDR2 FQGNSA. The CDR3 has 14 residues. The chain recombines TRBV7-2 with TRBJ1-2, with a possible D match to TRBD1 (5 bases). The receptor comes from a young man in good health. Input material: naive T cells sorted from blood. The CDR3 sequence is CASSLGYGGYGYTF. DNA of the CDR3: TGTGCCAGCAGCTTAGGATACGGGGGCTATGGCTACACCTTC.